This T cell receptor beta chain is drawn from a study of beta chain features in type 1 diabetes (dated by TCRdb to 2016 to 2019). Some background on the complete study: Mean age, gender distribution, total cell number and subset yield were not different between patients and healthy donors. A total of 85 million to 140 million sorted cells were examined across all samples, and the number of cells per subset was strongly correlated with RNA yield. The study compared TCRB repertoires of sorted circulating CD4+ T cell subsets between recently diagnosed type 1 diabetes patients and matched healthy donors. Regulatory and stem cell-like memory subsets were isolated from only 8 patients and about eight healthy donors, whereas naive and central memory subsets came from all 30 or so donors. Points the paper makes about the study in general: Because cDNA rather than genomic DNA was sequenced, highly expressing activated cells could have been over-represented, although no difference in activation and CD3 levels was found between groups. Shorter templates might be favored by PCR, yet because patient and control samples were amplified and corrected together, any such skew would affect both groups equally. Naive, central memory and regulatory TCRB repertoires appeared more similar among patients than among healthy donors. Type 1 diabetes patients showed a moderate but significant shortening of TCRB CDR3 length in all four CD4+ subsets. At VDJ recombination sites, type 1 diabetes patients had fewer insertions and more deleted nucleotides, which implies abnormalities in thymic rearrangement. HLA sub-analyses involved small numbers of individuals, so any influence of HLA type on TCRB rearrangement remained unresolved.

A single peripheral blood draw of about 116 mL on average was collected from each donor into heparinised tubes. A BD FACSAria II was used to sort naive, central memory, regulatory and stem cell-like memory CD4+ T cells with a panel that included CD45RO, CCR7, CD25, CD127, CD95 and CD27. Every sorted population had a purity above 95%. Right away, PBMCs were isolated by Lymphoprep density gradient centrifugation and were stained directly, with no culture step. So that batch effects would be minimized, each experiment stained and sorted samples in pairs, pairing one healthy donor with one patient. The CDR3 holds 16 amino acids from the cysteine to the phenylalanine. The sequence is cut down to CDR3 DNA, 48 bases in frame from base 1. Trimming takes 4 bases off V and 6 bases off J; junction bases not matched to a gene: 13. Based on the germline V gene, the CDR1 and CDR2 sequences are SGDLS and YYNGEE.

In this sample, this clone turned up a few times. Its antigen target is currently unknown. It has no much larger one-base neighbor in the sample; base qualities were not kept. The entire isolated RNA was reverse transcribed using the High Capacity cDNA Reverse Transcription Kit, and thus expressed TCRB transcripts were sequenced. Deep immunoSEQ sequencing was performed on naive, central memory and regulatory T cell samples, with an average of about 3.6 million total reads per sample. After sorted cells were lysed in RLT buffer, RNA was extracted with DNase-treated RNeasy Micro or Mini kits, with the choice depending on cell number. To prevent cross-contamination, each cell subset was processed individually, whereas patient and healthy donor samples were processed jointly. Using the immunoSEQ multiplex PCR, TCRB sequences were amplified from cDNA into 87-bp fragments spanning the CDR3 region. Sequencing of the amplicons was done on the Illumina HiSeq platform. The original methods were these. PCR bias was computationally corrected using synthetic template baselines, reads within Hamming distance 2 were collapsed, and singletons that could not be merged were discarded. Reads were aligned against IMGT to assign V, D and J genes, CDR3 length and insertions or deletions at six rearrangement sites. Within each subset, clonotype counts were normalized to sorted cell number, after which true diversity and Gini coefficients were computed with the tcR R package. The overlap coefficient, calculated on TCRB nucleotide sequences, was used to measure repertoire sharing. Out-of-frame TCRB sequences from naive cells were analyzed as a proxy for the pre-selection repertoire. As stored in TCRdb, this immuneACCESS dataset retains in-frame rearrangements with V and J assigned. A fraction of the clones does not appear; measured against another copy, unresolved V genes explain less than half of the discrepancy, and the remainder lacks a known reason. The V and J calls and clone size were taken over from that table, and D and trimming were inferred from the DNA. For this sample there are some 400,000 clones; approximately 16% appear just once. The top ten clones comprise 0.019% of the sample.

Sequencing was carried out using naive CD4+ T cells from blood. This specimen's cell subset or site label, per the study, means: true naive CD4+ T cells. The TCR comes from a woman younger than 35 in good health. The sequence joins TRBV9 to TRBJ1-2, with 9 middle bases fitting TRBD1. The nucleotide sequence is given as TGTGCCAGCAGCCCCCGCGTCTGGGACAGGGAGAATGGCTACACCTTC. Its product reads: CASSPRVWDRENGYTF.